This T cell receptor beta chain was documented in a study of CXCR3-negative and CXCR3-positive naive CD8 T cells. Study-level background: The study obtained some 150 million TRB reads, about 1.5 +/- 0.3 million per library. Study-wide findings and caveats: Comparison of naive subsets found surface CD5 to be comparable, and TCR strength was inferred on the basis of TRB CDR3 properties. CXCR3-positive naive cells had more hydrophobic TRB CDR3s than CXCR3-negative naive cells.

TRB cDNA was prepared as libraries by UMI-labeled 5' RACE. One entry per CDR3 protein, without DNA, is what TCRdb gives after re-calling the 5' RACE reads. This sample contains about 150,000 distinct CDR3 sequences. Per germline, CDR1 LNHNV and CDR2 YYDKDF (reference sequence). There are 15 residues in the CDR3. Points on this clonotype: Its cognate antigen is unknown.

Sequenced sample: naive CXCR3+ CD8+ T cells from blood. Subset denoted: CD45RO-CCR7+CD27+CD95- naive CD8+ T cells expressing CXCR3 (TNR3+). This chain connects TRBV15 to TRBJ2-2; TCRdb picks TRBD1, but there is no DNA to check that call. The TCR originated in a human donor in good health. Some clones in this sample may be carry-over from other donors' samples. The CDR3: CATSGRDRVAGELFF.